One and the same sample provided the 10 T cell receptor beta chains below, sequenced in a study of blood T cell repertoires in COVID-19. Assay used: immunoSEQ multiplex PCR; TCRdb lists only in-frame clones, some missing. The table records some 200,000 clones, approximately 87% of them present only once. Input material: peripheral blood. Source of these receptors: a woman in her 70s with COVID-19, enrolled during active disease.

This chain uses TRBV5-4 with TRBJ1-2; 9 bases align to TRBD1. The germline V gene has CDR1 SGHNT and CDR2 YYREEE (reference sequence). The CDR3 runs to 16 residues. Trimming at V came to 0 bases and at J to 2 bases, leaving 5 bases not matched to a gene. This CDR3 reads CASSLGTGDANYGYTF. The CDR3 DNA sequence: TGTGCCAGCAGCTTGGGGACAGGGGATGCAAACTATGGCTACACCTTC.

This clone was seen only once. The genes are TRBV3-1 (or the pseudogene TRBV3-2) and TRBJ1-1; 8 nucleotides align to TRBD1. The ends lost 5 bases at V and 1 base at J; junction bases unmatched: 15. This CDR3 spans 18 amino acids. Germline assignment: CDR1 LGHDT and CDR2 YNNKEL (reference sequence). DNA of the CDR3: TGTGCCAGCAGCTTTACCACGAGGACAGGGAGGAGGAACACTGAAGCTTTCTTT. This gives the protein CASSFTTRTGRRNTEAFF.

The chain combines TRBV19 with TRBJ1-1, with 7 bases lining up with TRBD1. Germline V gene lookup returns CDR1 LNHDA and CDR2 SQIVND (reference sequence). This CDR3 is 13 amino acids long. The V and J ends lost 7 bases and 4 bases, in that order; junction bases with no gene match: 6. The CDR3 reads CASKIGGGTEAFF. CDR3 nucleotides: TGTGCCAGTAAAATAGGGGGCGGCACTGAAGCTTTCTTT.

The rearrangement uses TRBV6-5 and TRBJ2-1; no clear D gene. Germline V CDR1 and CDR2: MNHEY, SVGAGI. This CDR3 spans 13 amino acids. V lost 6 bases and J 0 bases, leaving 6 bases between the germline ends. In DNA form, the CDR3 reads TGTGCCAGCAGGAGGAGCTCCTACAATGAGCAGTTCTTC. It specifies CASRRSSYNEQFF.

The CDR3 nucleotides read TGTGCCAGCAGTGAAAGCGATATTAATCAGCCCCAGCATTTT. Residues: CASSESDINQPQHF. The V gene is TRBV2, the J gene TRBJ1-5; D is unclear. The V gene lost 2 bases and the J gene lost 4 bases, with 9 bases spanning the gap. Germline V lookup: CDR1 SNHLY, CDR2 FYNNEI. The CDR3 has 14 amino acids.

The chain employs TRBV3-1 (or the pseudogene TRBV3-2) and TRBJ1-6, with TRBD1 matching 8 bases. This CDR3 is built from 14 residues. Germline CDR1 LGHDT, CDR2 YNNKEL (reference sequence). V trimming: 2 bases; J trimming: 9 bases; junction bases outside the gene matches: 3. The CDR3 here is CASSQTGGTSPLHF. The CDR3 DNA reads TGTGCCAGCAGCCAAACAGGGGGTACTTCACCCCTCCACTTT.

The gene calls are TRBV30 and TRBJ1-5; D may be TRBD1 (5 bases). The CDR3 length is 13 residues. Germline loops: CDR1 GTSNPN, CDR2 SVGIG (reference sequence). V lost 1 base and J lost 4, with 8 bases in between. The CDR3: CAWSDGGNQPQHF. The CDR3, as DNA: TGTGCCTGGAGTGATGGGGGGAATCAGCCCCAGCATTTT.

The chain has TRBV4-1 and TRBJ1-2; D might be TRBD1 (5 bases). The CDR3 sequence is 15 residues long. CDR1 and CDR2 from the germline V gene are MGHRA and YSYEKL. Deletions cut 4 bases from V and 5 bases from J, with 17 bases between. The CDR3 DNA sequence: TGCGCCAGCAGCCTGAGATCGGGACTCATTTATGGCTACACCTTC. Translation: CASSLRSGLIYGYTF.

The V call is TRBV6-5, the J call TRBJ1-4, with 8 bases lining up with TRBD1. V shed 0 bases, J shed 7 bases, and the junction held 7 bases outside the gene matches. The CDR3 is made up of 16 amino acids. Looked up from germline, CDR1 is MNHEY and CDR2 is SVGAGI. CDR3 amino acids: CASSYSSTGGFEKLFF. CDR3 bases: TGTGCCAGCAGTTACTCGTCAACAGGGGGATTTGAAAAACTGTTTTTT.

V gene TRBV5-4 combines with J gene TRBJ1-2; 10 bases map to TRBD1. Per germline, CDR1 SGHNT and CDR2 YYREEE (reference sequence). The CDR3 covers 17 residues. Trimming took 2 bases from V and 7 from J; bases not matched to a gene: 14. The CDR3 sequence: CASSLARDRGIGGGYTF. DNA for the CDR3: TGTGCCAGCAGCTTAGCCCGGGACAGGGGCATAGGCGGTGGCTACACCTTC. Complete variable domain (other parts from reference TRBV5-4 and TRBJ1-2): ETGVTQSPTHLIKTRGQQVTLRCSSQSGHNTVSWYQQALGQGPQFIFQYYREEENGRGNFPPRFSGLQFPNYSSELNVNALELDDSALYLCASSLARDRGIGGGYTFGSGTRLTVV.